The entry below gives a single T cell receptor beta chain sequence along with its context. The antigen remains unidentified. Repertoires were generated with immunoSEQ multiplex PCR, while TCRdb's copy carries only in-frame clones and drops some. Here the sample spans 90,000 to 150,000 clones, approximately 88% being singletons. The donors were part of the roughly 120-subject validation cohort, which stood apart from the approximately 630-subject first cohort. The data are from a study of cytomegalovirus exposure and HLA in healthy donors. General study results and limits: Reports indicated that the classifier achieved high specificity and sensitivity in diagnosing cytomegalovirus status. TCR beta chains numbering 164 were designated cytomegalovirus-associated.

V was cut by 1 base and J by 8 bases, with 14 bases left in between. Germline assignment: CDR1 SGHTA and CDR2 FQGNSA. The length of the CDR3 is 14 residues. The sequenced sample consisted of PBMCs. J is TRBJ1-1 and V is TRBV7-2; D not resolved. The TCR originated in a man aged 18 to 30 in good health and CMV-seronegative. This chain's CDR3 is CASSLDLIPGEAFF. The CDR3 nucleotides are TGTGCCAGCAGCTTAGACTTGATTCCGGGGGAAGCTTTCTTT.